The 15 T cell receptor beta chains below come from one sample, sequenced in a study of cytomegalovirus exposure and HLA in healthy donors. A multiplex PCR was run with 60 Vbeta primers and 13 Jbeta primers. TCRdb keeps only in-frame clones here, not all; method: immunoSEQ multiplex PCR. The data show just over 150,000 clones, 82% seen once. The source material was PBMCs. All receptors come from a woman aged 50 to 65 in good health and CMV-seropositive.

The chain couples TRBV9 to TRBJ1-4, with 9 bases fitting TRBD1. The CDR3 runs 15 residues. V trimming: 3 bases; J trimming: 6 bases; junction bases outside the gene matches: 6. Germline V gives CDR1 SGDLS, CDR2 YYNGEE. The CDR3 protein is CASSATGGGYEKLFF. The CDR3 DNA follows: TGTGCCAGCAGCGCTACAGGGGGCGGTTATGAAAAACTGTTTTTT.

This clone was seen only once. V and J are TRBV18 and TRBJ1-1; D is ambiguous. V was cut by 6 bases and J by 3 bases, with 5 bases left in between. The CDR3 extends over 11 amino acids. Germline values: CDR1 KGHSH, CDR2 LQKENI. CDR3 amino acids: CASSPDTEAFF. In nucleotides, the CDR3 is TGTGCCAGCTCTCCTGACACTGAAGCTTTCTTT.

This clone has a handful of counts. The rearrangement uses TRBV2 and TRBJ1-2; a possible D gene is TRBD1 (6 bases). Germline V gene sequence: CDR1 SNHLY, CDR2 FYNNEI. The CDR3 is 17 residues long. Deletions cut 8 bases from V and 8 bases from J, with 30 bases between. CDR3 sequence (DNA): TGTGCCAGCGGGGTGGCATATGGGCGGTCGGACAGTGGAGGCTACACCTTC. Translating gives CASGVAYGRSDSGGYTF.

The chain is built from TRBV27 and TRBJ1-6; D is perhaps TRBD1 (6 bases). V lost 2 bases, J lost 7 bases, and 9 bases lay in between. This CDR3 is 14 amino acids long. CDR1 and CDR2 (germline): MNHEY, SMNVEV (reference sequence). CDR3 DNA sequence: TGTGCCAGCAGTTTACTGGGGGCGAATTCACCCCTCCACTTT. As protein: CASSLLGANSPLHF.

This clone was seen once. The chain couples TRBV6-1 to TRBJ2-3; D remains ambiguous. This CDR3 spans 15 amino acids. Trimming removed 6 bases at V and 2 bases at J, with 15 bases between. The germline CDR1 and CDR2 sequences are MNHNS and SASEGT. In DNA form, the CDR3 reads TGTGCCAGCAGCGCTAGGCACGGAGACACAGATACGCAGTATTTT. Residues: CASSARHGDTDTQYF.

V is TRBV10-1 and J is TRBJ2-5; no clear D. CDR1 is WNHNN, CDR2 SYGVQD, per germline (reference sequence). This CDR3 spans 15 amino acids. V shed 6 bases and J shed 2 bases, with 16 bases lying between them. CDR3 in DNA: TGCGCCAGCAGCCCAGGCGCACGGCAACAAGAGACCCAGTACTTC. It yields the protein CASSPGARQQETQYF.

The genes are TRBV4-3 and TRBJ2-3; TRBD1 aligns across 11 bases. This CDR3 comprises 17 residues. Germline V gene lookup returns CDR1 LGHNA and CDR2 YSLEER. With V trimmed by 0 bases and J by 6 bases, 8 bases remained unmatched. For the CDR3, the DNA is TGCGCCAGCAGCCAAGAGTGGGGGGACAGGGGGACGGATACGCAGTATTTT. Amino acid sequence: CASSQEWGDRGTDTQYF.

This clone was seen a single time. V usage is TRBV5-4 and J usage is TRBJ1-2; D not certain. The germline CDR1 and CDR2 sequences are SGHNT and YYREEE (reference sequence). V was clipped by 4 bases and J by 8 bases, with 18 bases between them. The CDR3 loop spans 14 amino acids. The CDR3 protein is CASSRREGLRGYTF. As DNA, the CDR3 is TGTGCCAGCAGCCGGAGGGAGGGCCTCCGGGGCTACACCTTC.

The genes are TRBV7-3 and TRBJ2-6; a possible D gene is TRBD1 (6 bases). V was cut by 5 bases and J by 0 bases, with 14 bases left in between. The length of the CDR3 is 17 residues. Germline V lookup: CDR1 SGHTA, CDR2 FQGTGA. In DNA form, the CDR3 reads TGTGCCAGCAGCGAACCGTCACAGGGCTCTGGGGCCAACGTCCTGACTTTC. Encoded protein: CASSEPSQGSGANVLTF. Full variable domain (rest looked up from reference TRBV7-3 and TRBJ2-6): GAGVSQTPSNKVTEKGKYVELRCDPISGHTALYWYRQSLGQGPEFLIYFQGTGAADDSGLPNDRFFAVRPEGSVSTLKIQRTERGDSAVYLCASSEPSQGSGANVLTFGAGSRLTVL.

Only one count was recorded for this clone. This sequence joins TRBV6-5 and TRBJ2-3; 8 positions agree with TRBD2. V dropped 0 bases and J dropped 5; count of bases not matched to a gene: 7. The CDR3 extends over 16 amino acids. CDR1 and CDR2 (germline): MNHEY, SVGAGI. The chain's CDR3 is CASSYSTGGPRDTQYF. The CDR3 region has the DNA TGTGCCAGCAGTTACTCGACGGGGGGGCCTCGAGATACGCAGTATTTT.

This chain connects TRBV7-9 to TRBJ2-2; 8 bases are a match to TRBD2. The germline V gene has CDR1 SEHNR and CDR2 FQNEAQ (reference sequence). The CDR3 is 16 amino acids. V trimming: 6 bases; J trimming: 2 bases; junction bases outside the gene matches: 8. The DNA of the CDR3 is TGTGCCAGCAGTCTCAGCGGGGGTCGTAACACCGGGGAGCTGTTTTTT. Protein: CASSLSGGRNTGELFF.

This clone has more than one count but fewer than ten. The V gene is TRBV5-6, the J gene TRBJ2-7; D not certain. CDR1 is SGHDT, CDR2 YYEEEE, per germline. V was pared by 2 bases and J by 6 bases, with 6 bases between. The CDR3 length is 11 residues. The CDR3 protein is CASSLRSEQYF. In nucleotides, the CDR3 is TGTGCCAGCAGCTTACGGAGCGAGCAGTACTTC.

The rearrangement joins TRBV7-2 to TRBJ2-3; the match to TRBD2 covers 11 bases. V lost 5 bases to trimming and J lost 1 base; unmatched junction nucleotides: 14. Germline CDR1 SGHTA, CDR2 FQGNSA. The CDR3 consists of 19 residues. CDR3 bases: TGTGCCAGCAGCGCCAGTGATAGCGGGGGGGTTTGGGGCACAGATACGCAGTATTTT. Translated: CASSASDSGGVWGTDTQYF.

The chain joins TRBV11-2 to TRBJ2-3; no definite D call. V was trimmed by 0 bases and J by 14 bases, leaving 15 bases between them. Looked up from germline, CDR1 is SGHAT and CDR2 is FQNNGV. CDR3 length equals 13 residues. The CDR3 spells CASSLDMMSPGYF. CDR3 sequence (DNA): TGTGCCAGCAGCTTAGATATGATGAGCCCTGGGTATTTT.

The V call is TRBV7-9, the J call TRBJ1-2, with 8 bases matching TRBD1. The CDR3 sequence is 16 residues long. Unmatched junction bases numbered 13, after V lost 5 bases and J lost 5 bases. Germline values: CDR1 SEHNR, CDR2 FQNEAQ (reference sequence). Here the CDR3 reads CASSKSALDRAYGYTF. The DNA for the CDR3 is TGTGCCAGCAGCAAGTCAGCCCTGGACAGGGCGTATGGCTACACCTTC.